This paragraph reports one T cell receptor (beta chain). V dropped 3 bases and J dropped 4 bases, with 12 bases sitting between them. CDR1 is SNHLY and CDR2 is FYNNEI in the germline V gene. This CDR3 spans 15 amino acids. This entry belongs to a study of technical replicates of blood from a handful of donors. Only in-frame clones appear in the TCRdb table, and some are missing; sequencing was by immunoSEQ multiplex PCR. Among approximately 90,000 clones listed, roughly 96% were seen once. This sequence joins TRBV2 and TRBJ2-2, with a weak D call TRBD2 (6 bases). The material sequenced was T cells isolated from PBMCs. This receptor was identified in a human donor in good health. As DNA, the CDR3 is TGTGCCAGCAGTGAGGAGGGGCGAGGCACCGGGGAGCTGTTTTTT. It yields the protein CASSEEGRGTGELFF.